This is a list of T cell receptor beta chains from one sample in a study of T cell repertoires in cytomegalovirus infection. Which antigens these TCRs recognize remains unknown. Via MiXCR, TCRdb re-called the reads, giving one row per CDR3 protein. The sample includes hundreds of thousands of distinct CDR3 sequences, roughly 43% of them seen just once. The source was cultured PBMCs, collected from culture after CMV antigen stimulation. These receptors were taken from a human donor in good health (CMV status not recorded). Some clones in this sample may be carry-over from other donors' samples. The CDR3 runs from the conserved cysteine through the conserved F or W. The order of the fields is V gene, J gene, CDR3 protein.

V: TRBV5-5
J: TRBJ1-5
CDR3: CASSLAGQGRQPQHF

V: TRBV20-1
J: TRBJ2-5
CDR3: CSAGLAGAQETQYF

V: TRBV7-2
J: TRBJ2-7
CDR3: CASSLKLAGGSEQYF

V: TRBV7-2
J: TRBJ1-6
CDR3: CASSLAAGADSPLHF

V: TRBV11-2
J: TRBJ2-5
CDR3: CASSKVGGGDQETQYF

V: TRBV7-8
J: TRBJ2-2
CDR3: CASSSTSGFGELFF

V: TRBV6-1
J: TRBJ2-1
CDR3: CASQDLSSYNEQFF

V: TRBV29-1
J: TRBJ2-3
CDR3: CSPGGRDTDTQYF

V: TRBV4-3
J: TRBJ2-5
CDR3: CASSQDGGRDVTQYF

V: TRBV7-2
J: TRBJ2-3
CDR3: CASSLQPTDTQYF

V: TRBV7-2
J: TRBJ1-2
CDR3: CASSLTYQGSYGYTF

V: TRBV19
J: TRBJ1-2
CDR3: CASSASLGQGFGYTF

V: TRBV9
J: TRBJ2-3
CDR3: CASSPPRDTSTDTQYF

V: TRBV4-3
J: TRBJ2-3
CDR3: CASSPQVPPTDTQYF